One sample yielded the 12 T cell receptor beta chains listed below, sequenced in a study of shared clonotypes between healthy human individuals. CD45RO-negative cells were positively selected for CCR7, leaving out terminally differentiated effector memory CD45RA+ cells. Assay: immunoSEQ multiplex PCR; the TCRdb copy retains only in-frame clones and omits some. The table lists fewer than 850,000 clones, about 96% of them singletons. The sample comprised naive CD8+ T cells sorted from blood. The receptor source for this set is a man under 40 in good health.

This clone was seen a single time. The V and J genes are TRBV28 and TRBJ2-2, with D possibly TRBD2 on 5 matching bases. The V end was cut by 2 bases, the J end by 7 bases, with 11 bases between. From germline, CDR1 is MDHEN and CDR2 SYDVKM. This CDR3 has 14 amino acids. CDR3 DNA sequence: TGTGCCAGCAGTTTAGGAGCGGCGGGCGGGGAGCTGTTTTTT. This translates into CASSLGAAGGELFF.

V is TRBV29-1 and J is TRBJ2-2, with a tentative D call TRBD1 (7 bases). The V end was cut by 5 bases, the J end by 6 bases, with 16 bases between. CDR1 is SQVTM and CDR2 is ANQGSEA in the germline V gene. The CDR3 runs to 14 residues. CDR3 loop: CSVTEGALPGELFF. The DNA of the CDR3 is TGCAGCGTTACGGAGGGGGCGCTGCCCGGGGAGCTGTTTTTT.

This rearrangement joins TRBV29-1 to TRBJ2-7; the D is unclear. CDR1 and CDR2 from the germline V gene are SQVTM and ANQGSEA. Deletions cut 7 bases from V and 3 bases from J, with 16 bases between. CDR3 length equals 13 residues. The chain's CDR3 is CSAQRVDNYEQYF. Here the CDR3 DNA reads TGCAGCGCCCAACGGGTCGACAACTACGAGCAGTACTTC.

The chain uses TRBV10-1 and TRBJ1-1, with D unresolved. Germline CDR1 is WNHNN and CDR2 is SYGVQD (reference sequence). The V end was cut by 2 bases, the J end by 4 bases, with 8 bases between. The CDR3 spans 13 residues. This CDR3 reads CASSEGRSTEAFF. For the CDR3, the DNA is TGCGCCAGCAGTGAGGGCCGGAGCACTGAAGCTTTCTTT.

Here the CDR3 reads CASRPGYRETQYF. Here the CDR3 DNA reads TGTGCCAGCAGACCCGGTTACCGTGAGACCCAGTACTTC. V is TRBV27 and J is TRBJ2-5; D uncertain. V lost 6 bases and J lost 5, with 13 bases in between. CDR1 is MNHEY, CDR2 SMNVEV, per germline (reference sequence). The CDR3 totals 13 residues.

The chain combines TRBV11-2 with TRBJ2-1, with D possibly TRBD1 on 5 matching bases. Per germline, CDR1 SGHAT and CDR2 FQNNGV. V was trimmed by 1 base and J by 8 bases, leaving 12 bases between them. CDR3 size: 14 residues. The CDR3 here is CASSLGTWGYEQFF. DNA for the CDR3: TGTGCCAGCAGCTTAGGAACCTGGGGCTATGAGCAGTTCTTC.

The J gene is TRBJ2-7, the V gene TRBV15; the match to TRBD2 covers 9 bases. The CDR3 spans 16 residues. Trimming took 0 bases from V and 1 from J; bases not matched to a gene: 4. The V gene's germline CDR1 is LNHNV and CDR2 YYDKDF (reference sequence). The CDR3 loop reads CATSRERLAASYEQYF. The CDR3 coding sequence is TGTGCCACCAGCAGAGAAAGACTAGCGGCATCCTACGAGCAGTACTTC. The whole variable domain, filled in from reference TRBV15 and TRBJ2-7, reads DAMVIQNPRYQVTQFGKPVTLSCSQTLNHNVMYWYQQKSSQAPKLLFHYYDKDFNNEADTPDNFQSRRPNTSFCFLDIRSPGLGDTAMYLCATSRERLAASYEQYFGPGTRLTVT.

The chain recombines TRBV4-1 with TRBJ2-7; either TRBD1 or TRBD2 may supply D (5 bases each). The V and J ends lost 3 bases and 6 bases respectively, with 21 bases between them. This CDR3 region has 16 residues. CDR1 MGHRA and CDR2 YSYEKL come from the germline V gene. The CDR3 spells CASSHSFFDLGTEQYF. The CDR3 nucleotides are TGCGCCAGCAGCCATTCCTTCTTCGATCTGGGGACCGAGCAGTACTTC.

This chain joins TRBV7-9 and TRBJ2-7; D might be TRBD1 (6 bases). Trimming removed 4 bases at V and 6 bases at J, with 19 bases between. This CDR3 has 15 amino acids. CDR1 and CDR2 (germline): SEHNR, FQNEAQ (reference sequence). Written as DNA, the CDR3 is TGTGCCAGCAGCTCAAACAGGGTAGGGGCTAGCGAGCAGTACTTC. It specifies CASSSNRVGASEQYF.

The rearrangement links TRBV29-1 to TRBJ2-2; D perhaps matches TRBD2 (5 bases). CDR1 and CDR2 (germline): SQVTM, ANQGSEA. The V and J ends lost 2 bases and 4 bases respectively, with 11 bases between them. This CDR3 has 14 amino acids. CDR3 region: CSVERGPGTGELFF. The CDR3 DNA sequence: TGCAGCGTTGAAAGAGGGCCGGGCACCGGGGAGCTGTTTTTT.

The chain is built from TRBV19 and TRBJ2-7, with 7 bases identical to TRBD1. Trimming removed 5 bases from V and 5 bases from J; junction bases left unmatched: 9. This CDR3 region has 14 residues. The germline CDR1 and CDR2 sequences are LNHDA and SQIVND (reference sequence). The CDR3 reads CASSVGTAAHEQYF. CDR3 DNA sequence: TGTGCCAGTAGTGTCGGGACAGCGGCCCACGAGCAGTACTTC.

This clone is a singleton in its sample. CDR3 loop: CASSQIQGVAYEQYF. As DNA, the CDR3 is TGTGCCAGCAGTCAGATACAGGGGGTTGCCTACGAGCAGTACTTC. The V call is TRBV27, the J call TRBJ2-7; 8 bases match TRBD1. From germline, CDR1 is MNHEY and CDR2 SMNVEV (reference sequence). This CDR3 has 15 amino acids. J lost 2 bases, V lost 5 bases, and 8 bases had no gene match.